The T cell receptor (beta chain) under discussion was sequenced for a study of early T cells in non-severe SARS-CoV-2 infection. Whole-study context: The chains were unpaired, and the sequenced material was bulk RNA from unsorted whole blood.

This clonotype was seen a few times. The length of the CDR3 is 13 residues. Trimming cost V 7 bases and J 0 bases; bases outside gene matches: 3. Germline-derived CDR1 and CDR2 are SQVTM and ANQGSEA. Unique molecular identifiers (one per individual cDNA molecule) were attached. TCRdb reprocessed the 5' RACE reads via MiXCR and lists one record per CDR3 protein. The sample holds 79,000 or so distinct CDR3 sequences, around 13% seen once. This chain uses TRBV29-1 with TRBJ2-3; TRBD1 matches 8 bases. Sequenced: whole blood. This receptor was obtained from an adult who was a healthcare worker with PCR-confirmed SARS-CoV-2 infection or an uninfected control (not recorded which). The CDR3 here is CSAQGGSTDTQYF. The CDR3 nucleotides are TGCAGCGCACAGGGGGGAAGCACAGATACGCAGTATTTT.